Below are 30 T cell receptor beta chains sequenced from a single sample in a study of cytomegalovirus exposure and HLA in healthy donors. TCRdb's table, derived via immunoSEQ multiplex PCR, lists solely in-frame clones and lacks some. In the table there are over 150,000 clones, over 85% of which are singletons. Material: PBMCs. Receptor source: a man between 18 and 29 years old in good health and CMV-seropositive.

The chain recombines TRBV11-3 with TRBJ2-2; D is possibly TRBD2 (6 bases). CDR3 length: 15 amino acids. V dropped 0 bases and J dropped 5 bases, with 10 bases sitting between them. Germline CDR1 SGHNT, CDR2 YENEEA. The CDR3 protein is CASSLDPGGTGELFF. For the CDR3, the DNA is TGTGCCAGCAGCTTAGACCCCGGGGGAACCGGGGAGCTGTTTTTT.

The chain joins TRBV5-6 to TRBJ1-2; TRBD1 might be the D (5 bases). Trimming took off 5 bases at V and 6 bases at J, with 11 bases between the two ends. The CDR3 totals 12 residues. CDR1 and CDR2 from the germline V gene are SGHDT and YYEEEE. The CDR3 protein is CASSSGGDGYTF. Written as DNA, the CDR3 is TGTGCCAGCAGTTCCGGGGGAGATGGCTACACCTTC.

J is TRBJ2-7 and V is TRBV5-1, with TRBD2 identical over 10 bases. The junction had 4 bases not matched to a gene; V was cut back by 3 bases and J by 1 base. CDR3 size: 15 residues. The germline V gene encodes CDR1 SGHRS and CDR2 YFSETQ. The CDR3 nucleotides read TGCGCCAGCAGCTCTAGCGGGGGCGCGTCCTACGAGCAGTACTTC. Residues: CASSSSGGASYEQYF. Full variable domain (missing parts from reference TRBV5-1 and TRBJ2-7): KAGVTQTPRYLIKTRGQQVTLSCSPISGHRSVSWYQQTPGQGLQFLFEYFSETQRNKGNFPGRFSGRQFSNSRSEMNVSTLELGDSALYLCASSSSGGASYEQYFGPGTRLTVT.

V usage is TRBV10-3 and J usage is TRBJ2-1; 9 nucleotides agree with TRBD2. The CDR3 contains 14 residues. Germline CDR1 and CDR2: ENHRY and SYGVKD. The V segment lost 5 bases and the J segment 5 bases; nucleotides outside the gene matches: 4. CDR3 DNA sequence: TGTGCCATCAGTTTACTAGCGGGCCACAATGAGCAGTTCTTC. Its protein product is CAISLLAGHNEQFF.

This clone came up once. The CDR3, as DNA: TGTGCCAGCTCACGCGGACAACAGATGCAATATGGCTACACCTTC. This gives the protein CASSRGQQMQYGYTF. The chain joins TRBV18 to TRBJ1-2, with D perhaps matching TRBD1 (5 bases). The V gene lost 4 bases and the J gene lost 5 bases, with 17 bases spanning the gap. The CDR3 is 15 residues long. Germline-derived CDR1 and CDR2 are KGHSH and LQKENI.

The rearrangement links TRBV5-6 to TRBJ2-7; 8 bases line up with TRBD1. The V gene's germline CDR1 is SGHDT and CDR2 YYEEEE. Trimming cost V 3 bases and J 2 bases; bases outside gene matches: 10. CDR3 length: 16 residues. Here the CDR3 DNA reads TGTGCCAGCAGCTCCGGCGGACAGGGTGAAGCCTACGAGCAGTACTTC. Its translation: CASSSGGQGEAYEQYF.

The V call is TRBV7-6, the J call TRBJ2-7; 11 bases are shared with TRBD2. After removal of 5 bases from V and 0 bases from J, the junction contained 6 bases not matched to a gene. The CDR3 is made up of 16 amino acids. In germline, CDR1 is SGHVS, CDR2 FNYEAQ. Here the CDR3 DNA reads TGTGCCAGCAGCCCAGGACTAGCGGGCACCTCCTACGAGCAGTACTTC. It specifies CASSPGLAGTSYEQYF.

This sequence joins TRBV28 and TRBJ2-7; the D is unclear. The CDR3 is 12 amino acids. CDR1 MDHEN and CDR2 SYDVKM come from the germline V gene. V lost 9 bases, J lost 0 bases, and 9 bases lay in between. CDR3 sequence reads: CASTSVSYEQYF. CDR3 coding DNA: TGTGCCAGTACCTCAGTCTCCTACGAGCAGTACTTC.

This sequence joins TRBV4-1 and TRBJ2-7; 11 positions agree with TRBD2. The germline gives CDR1 MGHRA, CDR2 YSYEKL. This CDR3 contains 15 residues. V was pared by 6 bases and J by 3 bases, with 7 bases of the junction left unmatched. The CDR3 bases are TGCGCCAGCAGTTCACTAGCGGGAGTTAACTACGAGCAGTACTTC. Translation gives CASSSLAGVNYEQYF.

V gene TRBV21-1 combines with J gene TRBJ1-5; no check of the table's D call, TRBD1, against the DNA was made. TRBV21-1 is flagged as a pseudogene. The CDR3 sequence is 17 residues long. The chain's CDR3 is CASSKSQNRGRDQPQHF. CDR3 DNA sequence: TGTGCCAGCAGCAAAAGTCAAAACAGGGGGCGCGATCAGCCCCAGCATTTT.

This sequence joins TRBV5-1 and TRBJ2-7; 13 positions match TRBD2. After removal of 4 bases from V and 3 bases from J, the junction contained 4 bases not matched to a gene. Looked up from germline, CDR1 is SGHRS and CDR2 is YFSETQ. CDR3 length equals 15 residues. The CDR3 reads CASSGTSGDLYEQYF. The CDR3 DNA follows: TGCGCCAGCAGCGGGACTAGCGGGGACCTCTACGAGCAGTACTTC.

The rearrangement joins TRBV5-1 to TRBJ1-4; D ambiguous. CDR1 and CDR2 from the germline V gene are SGHRS and YFSETQ. V lost 0 bases, J lost 8 bases, and 14 bases lay in between. The CDR3 covers 15 residues. The CDR3 region has the DNA TGCGCCAGCAGCTTGGGCCAAATACTAGGGGAAAAACTGTTTTTT. Amino acid sequence: CASSLGQILGEKLFF.

The J gene is TRBJ2-7, the V gene TRBV6-1; D might be TRBD2 (5 bases). Germline loops: CDR1 MNHNS, CDR2 SASEGT. The V end was cut by 10 bases, the J end by 7 bases, with 23 bases between. The CDR3 totals 14 residues. CDR3 amino acids: CAIYNPLGTGEQYF. CDR3 bases: TGTGCCATCTACAACCCACTAGGAACGGGGGAGCAGTACTTC.

The J gene is TRBJ2-7, the V gene TRBV10-3; D perhaps matches TRBD2 (12 bases). The germline CDR1 and CDR2 sequences are ENHRY and SYGVKD. V gave up 6 bases and J gave up 0 bases, with 36 bases separating them. The CDR3 is made up of 22 amino acids. Here the CDR3 reads CAISGQGARTSGTGQSSYEQYF. CDR3 DNA sequence: TGTGCCATCAGCGGACAGGGGGCGAGGACTAGCGGGACCGGTCAAAGCTCCTACGAGCAGTACTTC.

This clone has a single count. V gene TRBV19 combines with J gene TRBJ2-1; 13 bases line up with TRBD2. V shed 7 bases and J 7 bases; nucleotides not matched to a gene: 7. The CDR3 runs 15 residues. Germline CDR1 reads LNHDA; CDR2 reads SQIVND (reference sequence). The CDR3 here is CASTALAGGPNEQFF. The CDR3 DNA sequence: TGTGCCAGTACCGCACTAGCGGGAGGGCCTAATGAGCAGTTCTTC. Filled out from reference TRBV19 and TRBJ2-1, the complete variable domain reads DGGITQSPKYLFRKEGQNVTLSCEQNLNHDAMYWYRQDPGQGLRLIYYSQIVNDFQKGDIAEGYSVSREKKESFPLTVTSAQKNPTAFYLCASTALAGGPNEQFFGPGTRLTVL.

The chain joins TRBV19 to TRBJ1-5; 10 bases line up with TRBD1. V gave up 3 bases and J gave up 3 bases; unmatched junction bases: 2. Germline values: CDR1 LNHDA, CDR2 SQIVND (reference sequence). The CDR3 is 15 amino acids. This chain's CDR3 is CASSMTGGFNQPQHF. CDR3 nucleotides: TGTGCCAGTAGTATGACAGGGGGCTTCAATCAGCCCCAGCATTTT.

The chain is built from TRBV5-1 and TRBJ1-2, with D perhaps matching TRBD1 (5 bases). CDR3 length: 12 amino acids. V gave up 2 bases and J gave up 14 bases, with 16 bases separating them. Germline V gene sequence: CDR1 SGHRS, CDR2 YFSETQ. As DNA, the CDR3 is TGCGCCAGCAGCTTCTCTCAGGGAAGTCAGACCTTC. As protein: CASSFSQGSQTF. The full variable domain, its missing parts supplied by reference TRBV5-1 and TRBJ1-2, is KAGVTQTPRYLIKTRGQQVTLSCSPISGHRSVSWYQQTPGQGLQFLFEYFSETQRNKGNFPGRFSGRQFSNSRSEMNVSTLELGDSALYLCASSFSQGSQTFGSGTRLTVV.

The genes are TRBV29-1 and TRBJ2-2, with 11 bases lining up with TRBD2. V dropped 2 bases and J dropped 5; count of bases not matched to a gene: 10. There are 17 residues in the CDR3. Germline V lookup: CDR1 SQVTM, CDR2 ANQGSEA. The chain's CDR3 is CSVERVLAGGKTGELFF. The DNA for the CDR3 is TGCAGCGTTGAAAGGGTCCTAGCGGGAGGAAAAACCGGGGAGCTGTTTTTT.

V is TRBV7-9 and J is TRBJ2-1, with a tentative D call TRBD2 (6 bases). The CDR3 is 14 residues long. CDR1 SEHNR and CDR2 FQNEAQ come from the germline V gene (reference sequence). The V and J ends lost 10 bases and 9 bases respectively, with 22 bases between them. The CDR3 region has the DNA TGTGCCACCGAAATGGGGACTCCTTCGGGTGAGCAGTTCTTC. Translation: CATEMGTPSGEQFF.

The chain couples TRBV2 to TRBJ2-2; TRBD1 might be the D (5 bases). The CDR3 loop spans 18 amino acids. The germline V gene encodes CDR1 SNHLY and CDR2 FYNNEI. The germline V and J ends were trimmed by 4 bases and 1 base, with 19 bases remaining between them. CDR3 region: CASSVQATSFRNTGELFF. CDR3 in DNA: TGTGCCAGCAGTGTACAGGCCACATCTTTTCGGAACACCGGGGAGCTGTTTTTT.

The chain joins TRBV2 to TRBJ1-5; 9 bases map to TRBD1. Per germline, CDR1 SNHLY and CDR2 FYNNEI. The CDR3 loop spans 16 amino acids. The junction had 12 bases not matched to a gene; V was cut back by 3 bases and J by 9 bases. CDR3 coding DNA: TGTGCCAGCAGTGATGCGGGACAGGGAAGGATCATGCCCCAGCATTTT. Its protein product is CASSDAGQGRIMPQHF.

The gene calls are TRBV9 and TRBJ2-3; 14 bases are shared with TRBD2. The CDR3 is 17 residues long. V was clipped by 3 bases and J by 4 bases; unmatched bases: 7. From germline, CDR1 is SGDLS and CDR2 YYNGEE. CDR3: CASSATLTSGRADTQYF. As DNA, the CDR3 is TGTGCCAGCAGCGCGACCTTGACTAGCGGGAGGGCAGATACGCAGTATTTT.

The J gene is TRBJ2-3, the V gene TRBV19, with 14 positions matching TRBD2. J lost 2 bases, V lost 4 bases, and 11 bases had no gene match. This CDR3 is 19 amino acids long. Germline CDR1 is LNHDA and CDR2 is SQIVND (reference sequence). The CDR3 coding sequence is TGTGCCAGTAGTAAGGGGACTAGCGGGAGATTTATCGCCACAGATACGCAGTATTTT. It translates to CASSKGTSGRFIATDTQYF.

The chain has TRBV5-6 and TRBJ2-7, with 12 bases aligning to TRBD2. The trim removed 4 bases at V and 6 bases at J, leaving 11 bases unmatched. This CDR3 region has 16 residues. Germline V gene sequence: CDR1 SGHDT, CDR2 YYEEEE. The CDR3 region has the DNA TGTGCCAGCAGCATACTAGCGGGAGGACCACCTTTCGAGCAGTACTTC. It encodes CASSILAGGPPFEQYF.

This clone was recorded only once. CDR3: CASSLLTSGPGELFF. The CDR3 region has the DNA TGTGCCAGCAGCTTACTGACTAGCGGTCCCGGGGAGCTGTTTTTT. The chain joins TRBV5-5 to TRBJ2-2; 9 bases match TRBD2. The V and J ends lost 2 bases and 6 bases, in that order; junction bases with no gene match: 5. The CDR3 is 15 amino acids. Per germline, CDR1 SGHKS and CDR2 YYEKEE (reference sequence).

This clone appeared once. The genes are TRBV5-1 and TRBJ2-2; perhaps TRBD1 as D (6 bases). The germline V and J ends were trimmed by 3 bases and 0 bases, with 18 bases remaining between them. Germline V lookup: CDR1 SGHRS, CDR2 YFSETQ. This CDR3 spans 18 amino acids. The CDR3 spells CASSSPGQGVANTGELFF. The DNA for the CDR3 is TGCGCCAGCAGCTCCCCGGGACAAGGGGTTGCGAACACCGGGGAGCTGTTTTTT.

The chain carries TRBV7-9 and TRBJ1-3; no clear D. V lost 8 bases, J lost 0 bases, and 8 bases lay in between. Germline V gives CDR1 SEHNR, CDR2 FQNEAQ (reference sequence). The CDR3 is made up of 13 amino acids. CDR3: CASGQVSGNTIYF. The CDR3 DNA sequence: TGTGCCAGCGGGCAAGTCTCTGGAAACACCATATATTTT. The whole variable domain, remainder taken from reference TRBV7-9 and TRBJ1-3, is DTGVSQNPRHKITKRGQNVTFRCDPISEHNRLYWYRQTLGQGPEFLTYFQNEAQLEKSRLLSDRFSAERPKGSFSTLEIQRTEQGDSAMYLCASGQVSGNTIYFGEGSWLTVV.

V is TRBV19 and J is TRBJ2-1, with 11 bases that match TRBD2. The length of the CDR3 is 19 residues. The V gene's germline CDR1 is LNHDA and CDR2 SQIVND (reference sequence). Trimming removed 4 bases from V and 9 bases from J; junction bases left unmatched: 20. CDR3 amino acids: CASSTTSGRPEALSGEQFF. For the CDR3, the DNA is TGTGCCAGTAGTACTACTAGCGGGAGACCCGAGGCCTTGTCAGGTGAGCAGTTCTTC.

V usage is TRBV6-5 and J usage is TRBJ2-2; TRBD2 agrees at 10 bases. V lost 0 bases and J lost 5; bases outside the gene matches: 3. Germline CDR1 reads MNHEY; CDR2 reads SVGAGI. This CDR3 is built from 16 residues. CDR3 protein: CASSYSVTSGTGELFF. The CDR3 DNA reads TGTGCCAGCAGTTACTCTGTGACTAGCGGGACCGGGGAGCTGTTTTTT.

The rearrangement links TRBV27 to TRBJ2-3, with 7 bases fitting TRBD1. V lost 4 bases, J lost 4 bases, and 2 bases stayed unmatched. CDR1 MNHEY and CDR2 SMNVEV come from the germline V gene (reference sequence). CDR3 length: 13 amino acids. CDR3 residues: CASSSQGADTQYF. In DNA, the CDR3 is TGTGCCAGCAGTTCTCAGGGGGCAGATACGCAGTATTTT.